A single sample gave rise to the 32 T cell receptor beta chains below, sequenced in a study of blood T cell repertoires in COVID-19. Assay used: immunoSEQ multiplex PCR; TCRdb lists only in-frame clones, some missing. The profile shows 250,000 to 350,000 clones, approximately 89% of them singletons. The sequenced sample was peripheral blood. These receptors all come from an older woman with acute or convalescent COVID-19.

The rearrangement joins TRBV4-3 to TRBJ1-2, with TRBD1 matching 11 bases. Trimming at V came to 6 bases and at J to 3 bases, leaving 9 bases not matched to a gene. Germline loops: CDR1 LGHNA, CDR2 YSLEER. The CDR3 consists of 16 residues. CDR3 sequence: CASSLAGTGGYYGYTF. The DNA of the CDR3 is TGCGCCAGCAGTTTAGCCGGGACAGGGGGTTACTATGGCTACACCTTC.

The V gene is TRBV3-1 (or the pseudogene TRBV3-2), the J gene TRBJ1-2; possibly TRBD1 for D (6 bases). The CDR3 sequence is 13 residues long. V was trimmed by 0 bases and J by 14 bases, leaving 16 bases between them. CDR1 LGHDT and CDR2 YNNKEL come from the germline V gene (reference sequence). CDR3 DNA: TGTGCCAGCAGCCAAGATGGGCGGGGGGCGACGACCTTC. Translated, it gives CASSQDGRGATTF.

The V and J genes are TRBV21-1 and TRBJ1-5; the D call TRBD1 from the table was never checked on the DNA. TRBV21-1 is annotated as a pseudogene. The length of the CDR3 is 20 residues. In DNA, the CDR3 is TGTGCCAGCAGCAAAGCTGAGGCGGGCAGGGGGCTTATGTGCAATCAGCCCCAGCATTTT. Translating it yields CASSKAEAGRGLMCNQPQHF.

The rearrangement joins TRBV27 to TRBJ2-1, with 10 bases identical to TRBD2. CDR1 is MNHEY, CDR2 SMNVEV, per germline (reference sequence). After removal of 5 bases from V and 0 bases from J, the junction contained 1 base not matched to a gene. The CDR3 totals 15 residues. The CDR3 is CASSPSGSSYNEQFF. CDR3 in DNA: TGTGCCAGCAGTCCTAGCGGGAGCTCCTACAATGAGCAGTTCTTC.

V and J are TRBV10-3 and TRBJ2-5, with 13 nucleotides matching TRBD2. The germline V gene has CDR1 ENHRY and CDR2 SYGVKD. With V trimmed by 4 bases and J by 5 bases, 7 bases remained unmatched. The CDR3 length is 16 residues. CDR3 coding DNA: TGTGCCATCAGTGTTACTAGCGGGGGGGCCATGGAGACCCAGTACTTC. It specifies CAISVTSGGAMETQYF.

For the CDR3, the DNA is TGTGCCATCAGACCCCCTAGCGGGAGTTCCCACAATGAGCAGTTCTTC. This sequence encodes CAIRPPSGSSHNEQFF. This sequence joins TRBV10-3 and TRBJ2-1, with TRBD2 identical over 10 bases. Germline lookup yields CDR1 ENHRY and CDR2 SYGVKD. The CDR3 has 16 amino acids. V trimming: 6 bases; J trimming: 5 bases; junction bases outside the gene matches: 10.

V usage is TRBV3-1 (or the pseudogene TRBV3-2) and J usage is TRBJ2-1; 7 positions agree with TRBD2. Per the germline V gene, CDR1 is LGHDT and CDR2 is YNNKEL (reference sequence). This CDR3 has 15 amino acids. Trimming removed 6 bases from V and 4 bases from J; junction bases left unmatched: 9. The CDR3 DNA reads TGTGCCAGCAGACCCCGGGCTAGCGGTTACAATGAGCAGTTCTTC. It encodes CASRPRASGYNEQFF.

This chain links TRBV7-9 with TRBJ2-1; 9 nucleotides align to TRBD2. V dropped 1 base and J dropped 6; count of bases not matched to a gene: 7. CDR1 is SEHNR and CDR2 is FQNEAQ in the germline V gene (reference sequence). This CDR3 is 16 amino acids long. The CDR3: CASSLDSSGIGNEQFF. CDR3 in DNA: TGTGCCAGCAGCTTAGACTCTAGCGGGATCGGCAATGAGCAGTTCTTC. The whole variable domain, filled in from reference TRBV7-9 and TRBJ2-1, reads DTGVSQNPRHKITKRGQNVTFRCDPISEHNRLYWYRQTLGQGPEFLTYFQNEAQLEKSRLLSDRFSAERPKGSFSTLEIQRTEQGDSAMYLCASSLDSSGIGNEQFFGPGTRLTVL.

The V and J genes are TRBV2 and TRBJ1-4; the match to TRBD1 covers 9 bases. Germline V CDR1 and CDR2: SNHLY, FYNNEI. V shed 5 bases, J shed 4 bases, and the junction held 8 bases outside the gene matches. The length of the CDR3 is 16 residues. DNA of the CDR3: TGTGCCAGCAGTTGGATGGACAGGGGCATTAATGAAAAACTGTTTTTT. Translated: CASSWMDRGINEKLFF.

V usage is TRBV19 and J usage is TRBJ2-6; 7 bases map to TRBD1. Germline CDR1 LNHDA, CDR2 SQIVND (reference sequence). V dropped 10 bases and J dropped 2; count of bases not matched to a gene: 5. CDR3 size: 14 residues. Written as DNA, the CDR3 is TGTGCCACCTCCCAGGGGGCTGGGGCCAACGTCCTGACTTTC. This sequence encodes CATSQGAGANVLTF.

This chain joins TRBV7-2 and TRBJ2-6, with 9 bases that match TRBD1. The germline CDR1 and CDR2 sequences are SGHTA and FQGNSA. This CDR3 region has 17 residues. Trimming cost V 1 base and J 1 base; bases outside gene matches: 2. Here the CDR3 reads CASSLDRGLSGANVLTF. As DNA, the CDR3 is TGTGCCAGCAGCTTAGACAGGGGGCTGTCTGGGGCCAACGTCCTGACTTTC.

The table lists this clone with a few counts. The chain is built from TRBV28 and TRBJ1-6; D ambiguous. This CDR3 has 14 residues. V lost 1 base and J lost 7, with 8 bases in between. CDR1 MDHEN and CDR2 SYDVKM come from the germline V gene. This CDR3 reads CASSLSPENSPLHF. DNA of the CDR3: TGTGCCAGCAGTTTATCTCCAGAAAATTCACCCCTCCACTTT.

J is TRBJ1-6 and V is TRBV13; D is perhaps TRBD1 (5 bases). V lost 5 bases to trimming and J lost 9 bases, with 8 bases between them. CDR3 size: 12 residues. Germline assignment: CDR1 PRHDT and CDR2 FYEKMQ (reference sequence). CDR3 sequence reads: CASSKGVSPLHF. CDR3 DNA: TGTGCCAGCAGCAAAGGGGTTTCACCCCTCCACTTT.

V and J are TRBV4-3 and TRBJ2-1; a weak D match, TRBD1 (5 bases). Germline V gene sequence: CDR1 LGHNA, CDR2 YSLEER. The CDR3 runs to 17 residues. V lost 0 bases to trimming and J lost 0 bases, with 12 bases between them. The CDR3 loop reads CASSQDRQKFSYNEQFF. The DNA of the CDR3 is TGCGCCAGCAGCCAAGATAGACAGAAATTCTCCTACAATGAGCAGTTCTTC.

As for this clone: Other DNA sequences in this sample translate to the same CDR3. This chain joins TRBV28 and TRBJ1-6; possibly TRBD1 for D (6 bases). The V and J ends lost 2 bases and 1 base respectively, with 9 bases between them. In germline, CDR1 is MDHEN, CDR2 SYDVKM. This CDR3 has 16 amino acids. CDR3 region: CASSLLGASYNSPLHF. The CDR3 DNA reads as TGTGCCAGCAGTTTACTGGGGGCTTCCTATAATTCACCCCTCCACTTT.

The chain joins TRBV30 to TRBJ2-7; 7 positions match TRBD1. Germline lookup yields CDR1 GTSNPN and CDR2 SVGIG (reference sequence). The CDR3 sequence is 16 residues long. The junction had 10 bases not matched to a gene; V was cut back by 0 bases and J by 2 bases. The CDR3 bases are TGTGCCTGGAGTGTACCCGGGACAGAGATTCCCTACGAGCAGTACTTC. It codes for CAWSVPGTEIPYEQYF.

This chain links TRBV6-2 or TRBV6-3 with TRBJ2-5; the D gene is possibly TRBD1 (6 bases). V was pared by 2 bases and J by 5 bases, with 15 bases between. The CDR3 loop spans 15 amino acids. Germline CDR1 and CDR2: MNHEY and SVGEGT. CDR3 coding DNA: TGTGCCAGCAGTTACGGGGGCCGCCTAGGTGAGACCCAGTACTTC. The encoded protein is CASSYGGRLGETQYF.

The chain has TRBV18 and TRBJ2-7, with D possibly being TRBD2 (5 bases). This CDR3 region has 14 residues. V dropped 3 bases and J dropped 3 bases, with 12 bases sitting between them. Per the germline V gene, CDR1 is KGHSH and CDR2 is LQKENI. CDR3 sequence: CASSPNGLGYEQYF. CDR3 sequence (DNA): TGTGCCAGCTCACCCAACGGACTCGGCTACGAGCAGTACTTC.

This chain connects TRBV4-3 to TRBJ2-5; no definite D call. Germline CDR1 LGHNA, CDR2 YSLEER. Trimming cost V 2 bases and J 4 bases, with 8 bases left between them. This CDR3 comprises 13 residues. The CDR3 region is CASSQIPTETQYF. The CDR3 bases are TGCGCCAGCAGCCAAATCCCTACAGAGACCCAGTACTTC.

This chain links TRBV4-1 with TRBJ2-3; D perhaps matches TRBD2 (6 bases). Trimming took 8 bases from V and 1 from J, leaving 13 bases between them. The germline gives CDR1 MGHRA, CDR2 YSYEKL. The CDR3 spans 14 residues. The CDR3 spells CASSLGGGTDTQYF. The DNA for the CDR3 is TGCGCCAGCTCCCTGGGCGGGGGCACAGATACGCAGTATTTT.

The chain employs TRBV6-4 and TRBJ1-2, with TRBD1 identical over 7 bases. Germline-derived CDR1 and CDR2 are MRHNA and SNTAGT. The CDR3 sequence is 15 residues long. The trim removed 0 bases at V and 7 bases at J, leaving 8 bases unmatched. The CDR3 here is CASSDSSRGRIGYTF. For the CDR3, the DNA is TGTGCCAGCAGTGACTCGAGCAGGGGGAGGATTGGCTACACCTTC.

Comments on this clone: The junction departs from the called germline gene at one end, perhaps through a read error. The chain has TRBV5-8 and TRBJ1-2; TRBD1 might be the D (5 bases). This CDR3 comprises 15 residues. Germline V lookup: CDR1 SGHTS, CDR2 YDEGEE. CDR3: CVSSLVSGLNYGYTF. CDR3 nucleotides: TGTGTCAGCAGCTTGGTATCGGGACTTAACTATGGCTACACCTTC.

The chain couples TRBV30 to TRBJ2-7; tentative D call: TRBD2 (5 bases). The ends were cut back, 0 bases at V and 6 bases at J, with 9 bases in the middle. Per the germline V gene, CDR1 is GTSNPN and CDR2 is SVGIG (reference sequence). The CDR3 consists of 12 residues. CDR3 nucleotides: TGTGCCTGGAGTGTAGGGAGTCCCGAGCAGTACTTC. It is translated as CAWSVGSPEQYF.

The chain combines TRBV7-2 with TRBJ2-2; TRBD2 might be the D (6 bases). CDR1 and CDR2 (germline): SGHTA, FQGNSA. Trimming removed 4 bases from V and 0 bases from J, with 9 bases in between. This CDR3 is built from 15 residues. CDR3 coding DNA: TGTGCCAGCAGCTGGCTAGCGACGAACACCGGGGAGCTGTTTTTT. It translates to CASSWLATNTGELFF.

The CDR3 region has the DNA TGCGCCAGCAGCCAAACTTTCCTAAGCATGAACACTGAAGCTTTCTTT. Translation: CASSQTFLSMNTEAFF. The genes are TRBV4-3 and TRBJ1-1, with D unresolved. Trimming pared 2 bases from V and 0 bases from J, leaving 13 bases between. The CDR3 length is 16 residues. Germline V CDR1 and CDR2: LGHNA, YSLEER.

This rearrangement joins TRBV28 to TRBJ1-6; D remains unclear. Germline values: CDR1 MDHEN, CDR2 SYDVKM. V was shortened by 3 bases and J by 6 bases, with 9 bases between the two germline ends. The CDR3 extends over 14 amino acids. CDR3 coding DNA: TGTGCCAGCAGTTTCGGGGTGAGTAATTCACCCCTCCACTTT. Translating gives CASSFGVSNSPLHF.

The gene calls are TRBV28 and TRBJ2-5; TRBD2 is a possible D gene (6 bases). CDR1 is MDHEN and CDR2 is SYDVKM in the germline V gene. V dropped 6 bases and J dropped 4 bases, with 15 bases sitting between them. The CDR3 covers 14 residues. The CDR3 DNA follows: TGTGCCAGCAGGGGGAGTGAGGGAGGAGAGACCCAGTACTTC. It translates to CASRGSEGGETQYF.

The gene calls are TRBV7-2 and TRBJ1-4; 7 nucleotides agree with TRBD1. This CDR3 comprises 16 residues. After removal of 7 bases from V and 0 bases from J, the junction contained 8 bases not matched to a gene. From germline, CDR1 is SGHTA and CDR2 FQGNSA. The CDR3 reads CASTQPGTATNEKLFF. In DNA form, the CDR3 reads TGTGCCAGCACTCAGCCAGGGACAGCAACTAATGAAAAACTGTTTTTT. The full variable domain, with the rest looked up from reference TRBV7-2 and TRBJ1-4, is GAGVSQSPSNKVTEKGKDVELRCDPISGHTALYWYRQSLGQGLEFLIYFQGNSAPDKSGLPSDRFSAERTGGSVSTLTIQRTQQEDSAVYLCASTQPGTATNEKLFFGSGTQLSVL.

The V gene is TRBV5-4, the J gene TRBJ2-1; 11 nucleotides align to TRBD2. Looked up from germline, CDR1 is SGHNT and CDR2 is YYREEE (reference sequence). The CDR3 extends over 16 amino acids. Trimming at V came to 4 bases and at J to 0 bases, leaving 3 bases not matched to a gene. The CDR3 DNA reads TGTGCCAGCAGCCCTACTAGCGGGAGCTCCTACAATGAGCAGTTCTTC. Protein sequence: CASSPTSGSSYNEQFF.

The J gene is TRBJ1-2, the V gene TRBV3-1 (or the pseudogene TRBV3-2); D gene unclear. Germline lookup yields CDR1 LGHDT and CDR2 YNNKEL (reference sequence). The ends were cut back, 4 bases at V and 6 bases at J, with 12 bases in the middle. The CDR3 sequence is 13 residues long. This chain's CDR3 is CASSPRGSHGYTF. CDR3 DNA: TGTGCCAGCAGCCCTCGCGGCAGCCATGGCTACACCTTC.

This rearrangement joins TRBV5-1 to TRBJ2-7; 9 nucleotides agree with TRBD1. In germline, CDR1 is SGHRS, CDR2 YFSETQ. The CDR3 is made up of 15 amino acids. V lost 4 bases to trimming and J lost 0 bases; unmatched junction nucleotides: 5. The CDR3 spells CASSTDRGTSYEQYF. The CDR3 bases are TGCGCCAGCAGCACCGACAGGGGGACCTCCTACGAGCAGTACTTC.

Comment on this clone: The sample carries other DNA sequences with the same CDR3. The genes are TRBV27 and TRBJ1-1, with D tentatively TRBD1 (6 bases). Trimming removed 3 bases at V and 5 bases at J, with 10 bases between. Germline CDR1 reads MNHEY; CDR2 reads SMNVEV (reference sequence). The CDR3 totals 13 residues. The CDR3 nucleotides are TGTGCCAGCAGTTTGCTTAGGGGGACTGAAGCTTTCTTT. It specifies CASSLLRGTEAFF.